These 3 T cell receptor beta chains share one sample of origin, sequenced in a study of cytomegalovirus exposure and HLA in healthy donors. The study ran its PCR with 60 Vbeta and 13 Jbeta primers. Profiling relied on immunoSEQ multiplex PCR, and the TCRdb table lists in-frame clones only, not all of them. Of about 150,000 clones listed, just over 65% were seen once; the top ten hold 6.5%. The sample taken for sequencing was PBMCs. The receptors shown here come from a woman aged 55-69 years in good health and CMV-seronegative.

The J gene is TRBJ1-4, the V gene TRBV9, with 8 bases fitting TRBD1. The V gene's germline CDR1 is SGDLS and CDR2 YYNGEE. The CDR3 is made up of 15 amino acids. The V segment lost 4 bases and the J segment 4 bases; nucleotides outside the gene matches: 6. CDR3 coding DNA: TGTGCCAGCAGCCTCCGGGACAGGCTTAATGAAAAACTGTTTTTT. This translates into CASSLRDRLNEKLFF.

This clone was counted between two and nine times. The rearrangement links TRBV7-8 to TRBJ2-1; 9 positions agree with TRBD2. The ends lost 1 base at V and 6 bases at J; junction bases unmatched: 4. Germline-derived CDR1 and CDR2 are SGHVS and FQNEAQ. The CDR3 is 15 residues long. The CDR3 DNA reads TGTGCCAGCAGCTTAGGGCTAGCGGGGCTCAATGAGCAGTTCTTC. It yields the protein CASSLGLAGLNEQFF.

The table lists this clone with a few counts. The rearrangement uses TRBV19 and TRBJ2-7; D might be TRBD2 (6 bases). Germline-derived CDR1 and CDR2 are LNHDA and SQIVND (reference sequence). Trimming removed 3 bases from V and 2 bases from J, with 14 bases in between. The CDR3 consists of 15 residues. CDR3 loop: CASSISGRLAYEQYF. In DNA form, the CDR3 reads TGTGCCAGTAGTATCTCCGGGAGACTCGCCTACGAGCAGTACTTC.